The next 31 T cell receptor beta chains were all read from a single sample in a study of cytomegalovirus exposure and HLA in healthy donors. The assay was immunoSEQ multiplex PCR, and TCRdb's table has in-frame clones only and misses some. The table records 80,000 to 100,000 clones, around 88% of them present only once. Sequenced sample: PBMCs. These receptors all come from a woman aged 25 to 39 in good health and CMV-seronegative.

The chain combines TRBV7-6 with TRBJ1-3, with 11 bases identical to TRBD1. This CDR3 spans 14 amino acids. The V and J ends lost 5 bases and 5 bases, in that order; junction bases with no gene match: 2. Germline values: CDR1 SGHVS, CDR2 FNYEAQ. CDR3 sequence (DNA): TGTGCCAGCAGCGGGACAGGGGGTCGAAACACCATATATTTT. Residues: CASSGTGGRNTIYF. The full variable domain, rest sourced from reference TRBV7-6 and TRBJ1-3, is GAGVSQSPRYKVTKRGQDVALRCDPISGHVSLYWYRQALGQGPEFLTYFNYEAQQDKSGLPNDRFSAERPEGSISTLTIQRTEQRDSAMYRCASSGTGGRNTIYFGEGSWLTVV.

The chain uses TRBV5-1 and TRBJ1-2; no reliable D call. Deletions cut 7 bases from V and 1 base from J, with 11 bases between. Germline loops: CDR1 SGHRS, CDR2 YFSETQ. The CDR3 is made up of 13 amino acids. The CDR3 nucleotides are TGCGCCAGCCGCCCGGGGAGTAACTATGGCTACACCTTC. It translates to CASRPGSNYGYTF.

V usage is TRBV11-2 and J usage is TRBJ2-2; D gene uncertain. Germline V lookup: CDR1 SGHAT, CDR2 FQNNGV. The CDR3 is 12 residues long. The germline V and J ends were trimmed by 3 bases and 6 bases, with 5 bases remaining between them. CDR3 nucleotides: TGTGCCAGCAGCTTCCTGTCCGGGGAGCTGTTTTTT. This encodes CASSFLSGELFF.

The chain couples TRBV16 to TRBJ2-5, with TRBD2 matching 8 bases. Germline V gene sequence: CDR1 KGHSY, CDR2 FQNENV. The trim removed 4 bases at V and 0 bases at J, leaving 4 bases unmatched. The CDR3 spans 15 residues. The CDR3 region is CASSRPGGDQETQYF. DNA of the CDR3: TGTGCCAGCAGCCGACCGGGGGGGGACCAAGAGACCCAGTACTTC.

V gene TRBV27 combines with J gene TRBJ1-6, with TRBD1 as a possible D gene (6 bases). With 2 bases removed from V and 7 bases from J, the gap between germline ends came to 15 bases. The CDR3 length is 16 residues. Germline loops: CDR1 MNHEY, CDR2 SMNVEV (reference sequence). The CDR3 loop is CASSLGRGLGNSPLHF. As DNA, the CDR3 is TGTGCCAGCAGTTTAGGGCGGGGGCTGGGAAATTCACCCCTCCACTTT.

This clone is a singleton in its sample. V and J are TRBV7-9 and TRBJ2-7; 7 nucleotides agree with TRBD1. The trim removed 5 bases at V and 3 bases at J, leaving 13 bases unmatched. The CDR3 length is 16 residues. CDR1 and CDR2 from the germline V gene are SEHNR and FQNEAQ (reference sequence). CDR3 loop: CASSPTPTRQGYEQYF. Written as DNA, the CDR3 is TGTGCCAGCAGCCCAACCCCCACGAGACAGGGCTACGAGCAGTACTTC.

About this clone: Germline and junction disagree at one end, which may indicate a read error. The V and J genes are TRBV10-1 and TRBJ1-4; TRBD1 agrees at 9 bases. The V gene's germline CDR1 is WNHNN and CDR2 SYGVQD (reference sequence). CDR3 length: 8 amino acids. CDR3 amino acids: CASRGQGF. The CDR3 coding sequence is TGCGCCAGCCGGGGACAGGGTTTT.

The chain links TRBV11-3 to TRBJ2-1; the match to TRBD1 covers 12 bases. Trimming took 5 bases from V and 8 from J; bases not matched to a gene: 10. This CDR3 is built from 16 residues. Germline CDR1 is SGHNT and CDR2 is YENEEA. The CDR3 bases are TGTGCCAGCAGCAATAGGGGGACAGGGGGCAGTTATGAGCAGTTCTTC. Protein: CASSNRGTGGSYEQFF.

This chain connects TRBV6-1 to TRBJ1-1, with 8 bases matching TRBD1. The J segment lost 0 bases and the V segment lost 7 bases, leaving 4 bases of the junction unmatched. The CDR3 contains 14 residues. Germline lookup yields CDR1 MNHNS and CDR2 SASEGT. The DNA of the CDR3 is TGTGCCAGCACTGAGACAGGGGTGAACACTGAAGCTTTCTTT. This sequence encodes CASTETGVNTEAFF.

CDR3 residues: CASTLTSGTSEQYF. The CDR3 DNA sequence: TGTGCCAGCACCCTGACTAGCGGGACAAGCGAGCAGTACTTC. This rearrangement joins TRBV7-2 to TRBJ2-7; TRBD2 aligns across 11 bases. CDR1 is SGHTA and CDR2 is FQGNSA in the germline V gene. The CDR3 is 14 residues long. V was clipped by 7 bases and J by 6 bases; unmatched bases: 8.

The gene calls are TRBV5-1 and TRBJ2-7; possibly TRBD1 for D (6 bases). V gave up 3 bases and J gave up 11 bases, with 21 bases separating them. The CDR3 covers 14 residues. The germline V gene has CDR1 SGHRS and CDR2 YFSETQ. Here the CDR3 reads CASSSPEQGSRKYF. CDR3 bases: TGCGCCAGCAGCTCACCCGAACAGGGCTCTAGGAAGTACTTC.

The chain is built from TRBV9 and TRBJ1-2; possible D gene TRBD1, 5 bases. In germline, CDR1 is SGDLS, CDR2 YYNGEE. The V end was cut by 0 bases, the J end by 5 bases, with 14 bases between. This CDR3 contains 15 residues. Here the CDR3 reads CASSVEWGGLYGYTF. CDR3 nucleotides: TGTGCCAGCAGCGTAGAGTGGGGGGGACTTTATGGCTACACCTTC.

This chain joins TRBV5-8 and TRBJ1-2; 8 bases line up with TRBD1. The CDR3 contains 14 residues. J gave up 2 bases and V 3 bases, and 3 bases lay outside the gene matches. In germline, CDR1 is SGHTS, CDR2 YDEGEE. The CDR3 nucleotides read TGTGCCAGCAGCTCCTGGGACAGGAACTATGGCTACACCTTC. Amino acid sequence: CASSSWDRNYGYTF.

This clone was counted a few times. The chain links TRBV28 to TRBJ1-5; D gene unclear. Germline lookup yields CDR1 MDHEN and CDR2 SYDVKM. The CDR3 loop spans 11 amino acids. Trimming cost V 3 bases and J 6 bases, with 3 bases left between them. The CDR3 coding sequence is TGTGCCAGCAGTTTTAGTCAGCCCCAGCATTTT. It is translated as CASSFSQPQHF.

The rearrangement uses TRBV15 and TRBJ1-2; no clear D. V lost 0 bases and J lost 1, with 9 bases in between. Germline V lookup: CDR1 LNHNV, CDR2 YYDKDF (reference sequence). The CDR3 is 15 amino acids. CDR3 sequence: CATSRDGRSNYGYTF. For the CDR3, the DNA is TGTGCCACCAGCAGAGATGGAAGGAGTAACTATGGCTACACCTTC.

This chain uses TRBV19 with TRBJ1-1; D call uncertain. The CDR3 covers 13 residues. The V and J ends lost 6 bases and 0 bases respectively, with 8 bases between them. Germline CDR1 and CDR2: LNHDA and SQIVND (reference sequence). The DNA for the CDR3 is TGTGCCAGTAGAGCTCCTTTGAACACTGAAGCTTTCTTT. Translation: CASRAPLNTEAFF.

The CDR3 spells CASSLSPRLAGGLGEQYF. For the CDR3, the DNA is TGTGCCAGCAGCTTATCCCCTAGACTAGCGGGGGGTTTGGGCGAGCAGTACTTC. V usage is TRBV7-9 and J usage is TRBJ2-7, with 13 bases identical to TRBD2. Trimming took 2 bases from V and 6 from J; bases not matched to a gene: 13. The germline gives CDR1 SEHNR, CDR2 FQNEAQ (reference sequence). CDR3 length equals 18 residues.

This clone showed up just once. The CDR3 sequence is CASSLAGGGPDYYGYTF. The CDR3 nucleotides are TGTGCCAGCAGCTTGGCCGGGGGAGGCCCCGACTACTATGGCTACACCTTC. This chain uses TRBV5-5 with TRBJ1-2, with D possibly TRBD1 on 5 matching bases. The V gene lost 0 bases and the J gene lost 3 bases, with 18 bases spanning the gap. The CDR3 extends over 17 amino acids. Germline-derived CDR1 and CDR2 are SGHKS and YYEKEE (reference sequence).

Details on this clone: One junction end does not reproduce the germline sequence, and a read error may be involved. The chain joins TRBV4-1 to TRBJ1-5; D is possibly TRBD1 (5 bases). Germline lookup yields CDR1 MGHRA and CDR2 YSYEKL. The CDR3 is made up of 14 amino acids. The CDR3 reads CASSKDGGFQPQHF. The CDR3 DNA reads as TGCGCCAGCAGCAAAGATGGGGGGTTTCAGCCCCAGCATTTT.

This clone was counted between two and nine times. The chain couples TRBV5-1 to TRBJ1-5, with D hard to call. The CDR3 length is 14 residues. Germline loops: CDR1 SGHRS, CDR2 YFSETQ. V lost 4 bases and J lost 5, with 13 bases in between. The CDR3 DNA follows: TGCGCCAGCAGCGAGGGCGGAATGTATCAGCCCCAGCATTTT. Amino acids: CASSEGGMYQPQHF.

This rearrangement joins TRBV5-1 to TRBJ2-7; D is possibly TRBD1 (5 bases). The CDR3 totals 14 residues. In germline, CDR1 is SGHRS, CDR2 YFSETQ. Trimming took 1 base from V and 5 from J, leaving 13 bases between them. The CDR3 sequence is CASSLSPGINEQYF. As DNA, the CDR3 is TGCGCCAGCAGCTTGTCCCCAGGGATCAACGAGCAGTACTTC.

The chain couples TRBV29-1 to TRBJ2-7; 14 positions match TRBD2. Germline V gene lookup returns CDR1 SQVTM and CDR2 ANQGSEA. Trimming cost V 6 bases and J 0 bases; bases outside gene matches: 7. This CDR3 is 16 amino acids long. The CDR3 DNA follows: TGCAGCGTCGCGGGACTAGCGGGGGCCCCCTCCTACGAGCAGTACTTC. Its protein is CSVAGLAGAPSYEQYF.

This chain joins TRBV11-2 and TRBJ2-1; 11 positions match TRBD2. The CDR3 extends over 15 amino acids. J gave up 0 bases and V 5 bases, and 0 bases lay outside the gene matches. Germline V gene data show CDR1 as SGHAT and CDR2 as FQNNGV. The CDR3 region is CASSTSGSSYNEQFF. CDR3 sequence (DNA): TGTGCCAGCAGCACTAGCGGGAGCTCCTACAATGAGCAGTTCTTC.

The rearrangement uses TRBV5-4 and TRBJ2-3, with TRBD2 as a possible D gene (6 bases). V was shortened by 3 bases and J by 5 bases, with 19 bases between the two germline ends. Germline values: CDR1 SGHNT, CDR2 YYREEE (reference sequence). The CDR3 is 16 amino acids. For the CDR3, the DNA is TGTGCCAGCAGCTATGACGACGGAGGGCCGGTAGATACGCAGTATTTT. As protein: CASSYDDGGPVDTQYF.

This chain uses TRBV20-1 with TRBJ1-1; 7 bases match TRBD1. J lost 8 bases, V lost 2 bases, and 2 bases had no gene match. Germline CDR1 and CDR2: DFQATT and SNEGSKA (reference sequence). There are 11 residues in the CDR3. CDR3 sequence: CSARRTGEAFF. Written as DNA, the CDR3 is TGCAGTGCTAGACGGACAGGCGAAGCTTTCTTT.

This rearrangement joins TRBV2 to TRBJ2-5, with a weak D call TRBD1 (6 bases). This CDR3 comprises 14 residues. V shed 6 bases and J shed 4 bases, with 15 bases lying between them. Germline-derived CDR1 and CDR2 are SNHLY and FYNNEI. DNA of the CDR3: TGTGCCAGCAGGAATTACAGGGAGACAGAGACCCAGTACTTC. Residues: CASRNYRETETQYF.

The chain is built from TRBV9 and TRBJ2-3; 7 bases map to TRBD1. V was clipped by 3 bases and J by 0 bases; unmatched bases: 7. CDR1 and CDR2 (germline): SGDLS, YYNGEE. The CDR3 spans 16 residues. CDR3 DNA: TGTGCCAGCAGCGCCCTGACAGGGTCTAGCACAGATACGCAGTATTTT. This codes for CASSALTGSSTDTQYF. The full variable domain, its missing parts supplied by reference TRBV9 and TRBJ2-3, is DSGVTQTPKHLITATGQRVTLRCSPRSGDLSVYWYQQSLDQGLQFLIQYYNGEERAKGNILERFSAQQFPDLHSELNLSSLELGDSALYFCASSALTGSSTDTQYFGPGTRLTVL.

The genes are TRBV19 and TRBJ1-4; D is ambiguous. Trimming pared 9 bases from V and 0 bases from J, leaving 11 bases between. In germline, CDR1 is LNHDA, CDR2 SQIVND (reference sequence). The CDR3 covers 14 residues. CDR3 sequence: CASRDTSTNEKLFF. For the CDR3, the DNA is TGTGCCAGCCGTGACACATCAACTAATGAAAAACTGTTTTTT.

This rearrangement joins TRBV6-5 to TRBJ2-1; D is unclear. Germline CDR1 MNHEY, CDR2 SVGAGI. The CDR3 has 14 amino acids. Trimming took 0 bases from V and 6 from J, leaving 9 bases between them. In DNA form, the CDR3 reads TGTGCCAGCAGTTACTCTGAATTCGGCAATGAGCAGTTCTTC. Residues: CASSYSEFGNEQFF.

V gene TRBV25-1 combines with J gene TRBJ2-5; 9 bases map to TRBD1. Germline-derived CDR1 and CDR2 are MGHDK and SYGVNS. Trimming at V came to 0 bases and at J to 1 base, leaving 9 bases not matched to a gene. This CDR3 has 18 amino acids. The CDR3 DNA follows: TGTGCCAGCAGTGAATATAGGGTGACAGGGGGTTTCCAAGAGACCCAGTACTTC. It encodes CASSEYRVTGGFQETQYF.

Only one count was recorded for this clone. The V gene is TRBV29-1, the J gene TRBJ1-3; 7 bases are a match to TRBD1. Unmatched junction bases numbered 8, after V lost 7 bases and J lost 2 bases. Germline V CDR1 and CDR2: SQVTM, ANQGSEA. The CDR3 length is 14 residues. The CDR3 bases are TGCAGCGCGCAACCGCAGGGGGCTGGAAACACCATATATTTT. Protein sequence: CSAQPQGAGNTIYF.